This T cell receptor (beta chain) came from a study of blood T cell repertoires in COVID-19. In the original processing: Counts of nucleated cells, estimated from reference gene primer amplification, were obtained. TCRdb keeps only in-frame clones here, not all; method: immunoSEQ multiplex PCR. V and J calls and clone size are given by that table; D and trimming were obtained from the DNA. The sample comprises some 83,000 clones, around 81% of which are singletons, and approximately 44% rests with the top ten. The germline CDR1 and CDR2 sequences are SEHNR and FQNEAQ (reference sequence). V was shortened by 1 base and J by 2 bases, with 9 bases between the two germline ends. The CDR3 extends over 15 amino acids.

The TCR was taken from a man older than 75 with acute or convalescent COVID-19. The material sequenced was peripheral blood. The chain recombines TRBV7-9 with TRBJ1-5, with D perhaps matching TRBD1 (6 bases). The CDR3 reads CASSLGGGRNQPQHF. The CDR3 DNA reads TGTGCCAGCAGCTTAGGCGGGGGCCGCAATCAGCCCCAGCATTTT.